This TCR beta chain was found in a study of blood T cell repertoires in COVID-19. Study details: Sample material is recorded as cDNA or gDNA derived from T cells, B-cell-depleted T cells, or PBMCs.

This CDR3 contains 16 residues. Per the germline V gene, CDR1 is KGHSH and CDR2 is LQKENI. V was cut by 6 bases and J by 0 bases, with 17 bases left in between. Participants were placed into cohorts based on the clinical history they reported. Exposed participants encountered a COVID-19 case during the 2 weeks preceding study entry. TCRdb's copy holds only in-frame clones and misses some; the assay was immunoSEQ multiplex PCR. This sample yields hundreds of thousands of clones, of which approximately 83% are seen a single time; approximately 5% belongs to the top ten. Sequencing input: PBMCs or T cells enriched from blood (not recorded which). The chain joins TRBV18 to TRBJ1-1; the D is unclear. The sequence came from a woman between 50 and 59 years old who had been exposed to COVID-19. CDR3 residues: CASSRTKQSMNTEAFF. The CDR3 nucleotides read TGTGCCAGCTCCCGAACAAAACAGAGTATGAACACTGAAGCTTTCTTT.